The 27 T cell receptor beta chains given below trace back to one sample, sequenced in a study of early T cells in non-severe SARS-CoV-2 infection. One entry per CDR3 protein, called by TCRdb with MiXCR from the 5' RACE reads. The sample has 25,000 to 35,000 distinct CDR3 sequences, approximately 5.2% seen once. What was sequenced was whole blood. The receptor source for this set is an adult who was a healthcare worker with PCR-confirmed SARS-CoV-2 infection or an uninfected control (not recorded which).

This clonotype was seen repeatedly, ten times or more. The rearrangement joins TRBV18 to TRBJ2-3; 7 bases are shared with TRBD1. J was trimmed by 4 bases and V by 3 bases; bases with no gene match: 7. The CDR3 runs 15 residues. Germline CDR1 reads KGHSH; CDR2 reads LQKENI. The CDR3 nucleotides are TGTGCCAGCTCACCCGAGAGGGGGCGTCCAGATACGCAGTATTTT. Residues: CASSPERGRPDTQYF.

This clonotype has a handful of counts. The V call is TRBV20-1, the J call TRBJ1-6; weak D call: TRBD1 (6 bases). V shed 4 bases and J shed 8 bases, with 12 bases lying between them. The CDR3 loop spans 13 amino acids. Germline CDR1 DFQATT, CDR2 SNEGSKA (reference sequence). The CDR3 loop reads CSANGGEHSPLHF. CDR3 in DNA: TGCAGTGCTAACGGGGGCGAGCATTCACCCCTCCACTTT.

The chain combines TRBV27 with TRBJ1-6, with unresolved D. Per the germline V gene, CDR1 is MNHEY and CDR2 is SMNVEV (reference sequence). Trimming took off 5 bases at V and 14 bases at J, with 19 bases between the two ends. The CDR3 is made up of 14 amino acids. CDR3 bases: TGTGCCAGCAGTCCCTCCGTCCCTCGTGGGGCCCTCCACTTT. It translates to CASSPSVPRGALHF.

This clonotype was detected ten times or more. The J gene is TRBJ1-5, the V gene TRBV3-1; 7 nucleotides align to TRBD1. V shed 0 bases and J 9 bases; nucleotides not matched to a gene: 11. CDR3 length: 16 residues. Per the germline V gene, CDR1 is LGHDT and CDR2 is YNNKEL (reference sequence). CDR3 sequence reads: CASSQDVQGGPWPQHF. CDR3 coding DNA: TGTGCCAGCAGCCAAGATGTTCAGGGGGGACCATGGCCCCAGCATTTT.

This clonotype has ten or more counts. This sequence joins TRBV6-4 and TRBJ2-3; 9 bases are shared with TRBD2. Germline CDR1 is MRHNA and CDR2 is SNTAGT. J lost 4 bases, V lost 4 bases, and 3 bases had no gene match. The length of the CDR3 is 14 residues. The CDR3 DNA sequence: TGTGCCAGCAGTGGAAGCGGGGGGTCAGATACGCAGTATTTT. Protein product: CASSGSGGSDTQYF.

Ten or more counts support this clonotype. The V gene is TRBV5-5, the J gene TRBJ2-7, with D perhaps TRBD1 (7 bases). The germline V gene has CDR1 SGHKS and CDR2 YYEKEE (reference sequence). This CDR3 comprises 14 residues. The ends were cut back, 4 bases at V and 5 bases at J, with 16 bases in the middle. The CDR3 region has the DNA TGTGCCAGCAGCAGAGGTCAGGGGGGCGACGAGCAGTACTTC. Its protein is CASSRGQGGDEQYF.

This clonotype was seen ten or more times. The rearrangement joins TRBV20-1 to TRBJ1-5; tentatively, D is TRBD1 (5 bases). Germline lookup yields CDR1 DFQATT and CDR2 SNEGSKA (reference sequence). V was cut by 5 bases and J by 7 bases, with 15 bases left in between. The CDR3 has 13 residues. The CDR3 region is CSAWDPWGQPQHF. DNA for the CDR3: TGCAGTGCTTGGGACCCCTGGGGACAGCCCCAGCATTTT.

This clonotype appeared a few times. The chain has TRBV6-6 and TRBJ2-3; D is possibly TRBD2 (6 bases). The CDR3 has 13 residues. V was cut by 6 bases and J by 4 bases, with 11 bases left in between. From germline, CDR1 is MNHNY and CDR2 SVGAGI (reference sequence). The CDR3 DNA sequence: TGTGCCAGCAGATCGACTAGATCAGATACGCAGTATTTT. It encodes CASRSTRSDTQYF.

Regarding this clonotype: A much larger clone is a single base away; this may be a read error. CDR3 sequence: CASSNEANQRDTQYF. CDR3 nucleotides: TGTGCCAGCAGCAACGAGGCAAACCAGCGGGATACGCAGTATTTT. The chain is built from TRBV5-4 and TRBJ2-3, with D possibly matching TRBD2 (5 bases). The CDR3 sequence is 15 residues long. Trimming cost V 4 bases and J 6 bases, with 18 bases left between them. The germline V gene has CDR1 SGHNT and CDR2 YYREEE (reference sequence).

This clonotype was seen repeatedly, ten times or more. The rearrangement uses TRBV6-5 and TRBJ1-2; D uncertain. The CDR3 extends over 14 amino acids. CDR1 and CDR2 (germline): MNHEY, SVGAGI. V was cut by 7 bases and J by 3 bases, with 15 bases left in between. The CDR3 sequence is CASKTSGSHYGYTF. The CDR3 DNA reads as TGTGCCAGCAAAACCTCCGGGAGTCACTATGGCTACACCTTC.

This clonotype occurred many times. This chain joins TRBV6-5 and TRBJ1-3; the D is unclear. The CDR3 runs 15 residues. Germline V CDR1 and CDR2: MNHEY, SVGAGI. V lost 0 bases, J lost 2 bases, and 8 bases lay in between. CDR3 coding DNA: TGTGCCAGCAGTTACTCGATTGCTACTGGAAACACCATATATTTT. It specifies CASSYSIATGNTIYF.

This clonotype was observed at least ten times. This chain links TRBV20-1 with TRBJ2-7; TRBD2 might be the D (6 bases). The CDR3 loop spans 12 amino acids. Germline CDR1 and CDR2: DFQATT and SNEGSKA (reference sequence). V lost 7 bases and J 3 bases, leaving 13 bases between the germline ends. As DNA, the CDR3 is TGCAGTGGGCGTCACGGGGGCTACGAGCAGTACTTC. Its protein product is CSGRHGGYEQYF.

This clonotype was seen at least ten times. The chain uses TRBV2 and TRBJ1-6; the D gene is possibly TRBD1 (5 bases). CDR1 is SNHLY and CDR2 is FYNNEI in the germline V gene. V was pared by 6 bases and J by 10 bases, with 19 bases between. The CDR3 loop spans 15 amino acids. CDR3 in amino acids: CASRARQQPSSPLHF. As DNA, the CDR3 is TGTGCCAGCAGGGCACGACAGCAGCCAAGCTCACCCCTCCACTTT.

This clonotype was found many times. This rearrangement joins TRBV6-5 to TRBJ1-2; 7 nucleotides agree with TRBD1. Germline V gives CDR1 MNHEY, CDR2 SVGAGI. This CDR3 comprises 12 residues. The V gene end was trimmed by 6 bases and the J gene end by 9 bases; junction bases not matched to a gene: 7. DNA of the CDR3: TGTGCCAGCAGGATAGGGACAGATCGCTACACCTTC. Encoded protein: CASRIGTDRYTF.

This chain uses TRBV7-3 with TRBJ2-1, with 7 bases lining up with TRBD2. V was clipped by 1 base and J by 16 bases; unmatched bases: 16. Germline-derived CDR1 and CDR2 are SGHTA and FQGTGA. CDR3 size: 15 residues. The CDR3 bases are TGTGCCAGCAGCTTAAATGGGCCCGGGCTAGCGGACGCTTTCTTC. This sequence encodes CASSLNGPGLADAFF.

This clonotype was observed a single time. The chain employs TRBV12-3 or TRBV12-4 and TRBJ2-3, with D uncertain. V was clipped by 5 bases and J by 2 bases, with 8 bases between them. CDR3 length equals 13 residues. The CDR3 DNA is TGTGCCAGCAGTCGGGCCACCACAGATACGCAGTATTTT. This gives the protein CASSRATTDTQYF.

The table lists this clonotype with many counts. This chain uses TRBV15 with TRBJ1-1; D remains ambiguous. Deletions cut 4 bases from V and 0 bases from J, with 12 bases between. The CDR3 is made up of 15 amino acids. Germline CDR1 is LNHNV and CDR2 is YYDKDF (reference sequence). The CDR3 region has the DNA TGTGCCACCAGCATGAATCAAGGAATGAACACTGAAGCTTTCTTT. Translation gives CATSMNQGMNTEAFF.

This clonotype was recorded a few times. The J gene is TRBJ2-5, the V gene TRBV20-1; a possible D gene is TRBD2 (5 bases). Germline V gene lookup returns CDR1 DFQATT and CDR2 SNEGSKA (reference sequence). The CDR3 runs to 14 residues. Trimming cost V 3 bases and J 6 bases, with 17 bases left between them. The CDR3 DNA reads as TGCAGTGCTAGTGAGCGGACGTTGGGAAAGACCCAGTACTTC. Encoded protein: CSASERTLGKTQYF.

This clonotype was recorded at least ten times. This chain links TRBV5-4 with TRBJ2-1; D is possibly TRBD2 (7 bases). With 0 bases removed from V and 1 base from J, the gap between germline ends came to 17 bases. Looked up from germline, CDR1 is SGHNT and CDR2 is YYREEE (reference sequence). The CDR3 contains 18 residues. Written as DNA, the CDR3 is TGTGCCAGCAGCTTGGCCCAACGGGGGGCCGGTTCCTACAATGAGCAGTTCTTC. Protein sequence: CASSLAQRGAGSYNEQFF.

This clonotype was seen repeatedly, ten times or more. CDR3 nucleotide sequence: TGTGCCAGCAGCCCCGTCTTGGCTTGGGTGGACACCGGGGAGCTGTTTTTT. Amino acids: CASSPVLAWVDTGELFF. The V call is TRBV7-6, the J call TRBJ2-2, with D uncertain. Germline V gene sequence: CDR1 SGHVS, CDR2 FNYEAQ. The CDR3 is made up of 17 amino acids. The germline V and J ends were trimmed by 5 bases and 3 bases, with 19 bases remaining between them.

This clonotype was counted ten times or more. The chain has TRBV11-2 and TRBJ1-5; D may be TRBD1 (5 bases). CDR1 and CDR2 (germline): SGHAT, FQNNGV. This CDR3 region has 15 residues. V was pared by 5 bases and J by 5 bases, with 16 bases between. The DNA for the CDR3 is TGTGCCAGCAGCCCGGGCTCTGGGGCGGATCAGCCCCAGCATTTT. Translating it yields CASSPGSGADQPQHF.

This clonotype appeared many times. The chain employs TRBV6-5 and TRBJ2-3; possibly TRBD1 for D (6 bases). CDR3 length: 15 residues. CDR1 is MNHEY and CDR2 is SVGAGI in the germline V gene. The ends were cut back, 6 bases at V and 0 bases at J, with 13 bases in the middle. The CDR3 DNA follows: TGTGCCAGCAGCTTCCGACAGGCTAGCACAGATACGCAGTATTTT. Its translation is CASSFRQASTDTQYF.

This clonotype has at least ten counts. The gene calls are TRBV2 and TRBJ2-7; weak D call: TRBD1 (6 bases). The CDR3 totals 13 residues. Looked up from germline, CDR1 is SNHLY and CDR2 is FYNNEI. Trimming left V 8 bases short and J 0 bases short, with 11 bases between. The CDR3 region is CASGRDNSYEQYF. In DNA form, the CDR3 reads TGTGCCAGCGGCCGGGACAACTCCTACGAGCAGTACTTC.

In its sample, this clonotype was seen many times. The V gene is TRBV19, the J gene TRBJ2-1, with 7 positions matching TRBD1. V shed 5 bases, J shed 1 base, and the junction held 17 bases outside the gene matches. The CDR3 totals 19 residues. Germline V gene sequence: CDR1 LNHDA, CDR2 SQIVND (reference sequence). For the CDR3, the DNA is TGTGCCAGTAGTCCTGGAAGGGGGCAGGGACCCACGTCCTACAATGAGCAGTTCTTC. Translated: CASSPGRGQGPTSYNEQFF.

This clonotype was found many times. V gene TRBV19 combines with J gene TRBJ1-5, with a weak D call TRBD1 (6 bases). Germline assignment: CDR1 LNHDA and CDR2 SQIVND (reference sequence). The CDR3 is 13 residues long. V was clipped by 7 bases and J by 6 bases, with 13 bases between them. CDR3 amino acids: CASTPTGFQPQHF. Here the CDR3 DNA reads TGTGCCAGTACTCCAACAGGGTTTCAGCCCCAGCATTTT.

This clonotype was detected many times. The chain carries TRBV16 and TRBJ2-3; 8 bases line up with TRBD1. Trimming removed 0 bases from V and 5 bases from J; junction bases left unmatched: 4. Germline loops: CDR1 KGHSY, CDR2 FQNENV. CDR3 length: 15 amino acids. The CDR3 coding sequence is TGTGCCAGCAGCCAATCTGGCAGGGGGCAAGATACGCAGTATTTT. This gives the protein CASSQSGRGQDTQYF.

This clonotype was counted a single time. This chain links TRBV11-2 with TRBJ2-1, with 7 bases aligning to TRBD1. The CDR3 consists of 15 residues. Trimming removed 5 bases from V and 2 bases from J; junction bases left unmatched: 6. Germline V gene lookup returns CDR1 SGHAT and CDR2 FQNNGV. The CDR3 spells CASSQSGTAYNEQFF. Written as DNA, the CDR3 is TGTGCCAGCAGCCAATCCGGGACAGCCTACAATGAGCAGTTCTTC.